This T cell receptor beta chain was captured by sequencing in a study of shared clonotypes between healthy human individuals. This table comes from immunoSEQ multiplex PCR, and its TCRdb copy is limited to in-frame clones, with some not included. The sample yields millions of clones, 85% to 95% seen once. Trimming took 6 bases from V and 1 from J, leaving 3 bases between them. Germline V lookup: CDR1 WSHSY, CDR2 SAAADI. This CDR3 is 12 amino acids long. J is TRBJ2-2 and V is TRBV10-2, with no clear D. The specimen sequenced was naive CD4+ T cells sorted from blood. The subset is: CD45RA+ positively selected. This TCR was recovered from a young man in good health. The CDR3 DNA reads TGCGCCAGCAGACGGAACACCGGGGAGCTGTTTTTT. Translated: CASRRNTGELFF.